This is a list of T cell receptor beta chains from one sample in a study of tumor-infiltrating lymphocytes in primary liver carcinoma. TCRdb independently ran MiXCR on the multiplex PCR reads; one entry per CDR3 protein. Of hundreds of thousands of distinct CDR3 sequences listed, roughly 60% are singletons. The source material was peripheral blood. Receptor source: a man aged 40-55 years with primary liver carcinoma and hepatitis B virus infection. The CDR3 runs from the conserved cysteine through the conserved F or W. Each record gives: clone size, V gene, D gene, J gene, CDR3 DNA, CDR3 protein. A D gene is named only where the DNA matches it firmly. The size field is filled for only some rows; it gives once, few, many or a size class.

many	TRBV4-1	.	TRBJ2-3	TGCGCCAGCAGCCAAGAAAGGGCAGGTGGGAATACGCAGTATTTT	CASSQERAGGNTQYF
.	TRBV28	.	TRBJ2-3	TGTGCCAGCAGTGTTAGCGGAGCCGCCACAGATACGCAGTATTTT	CASSVSGAATDTQYF
.	TRBV10-3	.	TRBJ2-7	TGTGCCATCAGTGAGTCCGGACAGTCCTACGAGCAGTACTTC	CAISESGQSYEQYF
.	TRBV11-2	TRBD2	TRBJ2-3	TGTGCCAGCAACTCGGGGGGGGGGGCAAGTCGATACGCAGTATTT	CASNSGGGASRYAVF
.	TRBV7-8	TRBD1	TRBJ1-2	TGTGCCAGCAGCGCACAGGGGAACTATGGCTACACCTTC	CASSAQGNYGYTF
few	TRBV13	TRBD2	TRBJ2-1	TGTGCCAGCAGCTTAGCGGGACTAGCGGGAGGGAATGAGCAGTTCTTC	CASSLAGLAGGNEQFF
.	TRBV12-3/TRBV12-4	.	TRBJ2-2	TGTGTCAGCAGTCCCCGGGGGCGGACGAACACCGGTGAGCTGTTTTTT	CVSSPRGRTNTGELFF
.	TRBV6-6	.	TRBJ2-7	TGTGCCAGCAGTGCCCCAAGGGGCTGGGACGAGCAGTACTTC	CASSAPRGWDEQYF
.	TRBV7-9	TRBD1	TRBJ2-4	TGTGCCAGCAGCATGACAGGGGACATAGCCAAAAACATTCAGTACTTC	CASSMTGDIAKNIQYF
.	TRBV6-2/TRBV6-3	.	TRBJ2-2	TGTGCCAGCAGTTACTCGGCAACGTACACTGCTGGGGAGCTGTTATTT	CASSYSATYTAGELLF
many	TRBV5-6	.	TRBJ2-7	TGTGCCAGCAGGCGGGGACAGATCTACGAGCAGTACTTC	CASRRGQIYEQYF
.	TRBV10-3	.	TRBJ2-7	TGTGCCATCAGTGAGAAAAACGGGCCTGGCTACGAGCAGTACTTC	CAISEKNGPGYEQYF
.	TRBV5-5	.	TRBJ1-1	TGTGCCAGCAGGTTGTACTACTGGGAGGCTGAAGCTTTCTTT	CASRLYYWEAEAFF
.	TRBV30	.	TRBJ1-2	TGTGCCTGGCAAGAGGGCACCCTTAGGGGCTACACCTTC	CAWQEGTLRGYTF
.	TRBV4-3	.	TRBJ2-2	TGCGCCAGCAGCCTTTCCGGGACACATAACACCGGGGAGCTGTTTTTT	CASSLSGTHNTGELFF
.	TRBV5-1	.	TRBJ2-7	TGCGCCAGCAGCTTGGTTGGGCTGGGCTACGAGCAGTACTTC	CASSLVGLGYEQYF
many	TRBV29-1	.	TRBJ2-3	TGCAGCGTTCATGTCGGTTCTGATACGCAGTATTTT	CSVHVGSDTQYF
.	TRBV6-1	TRBD2	TRBJ2-7	TGTGCCACCCCGAAAGTTCTAGCGGGCCCCGGGGAGCAGTACTTC	CATPKVLAGPGEQYF
.	TRBV11-3	.	TRBJ1-5	TGTGCCAGCAGCCTCCCGAAGGGGTATCAGCCCCAGCATTTT	CASSLPKGYQPQHF
.	TRBV5-1	.	TRBJ1-1	TGCGCCAGCAGCTTGGAGGGAGGGCGCAACACTGAAGCTTTCTTT	CASSLEGGRNTEAFF
.	TRBV29-1	.	TRBJ1-2	TGTAGCGCTTGGGGGAACTATGGCTACACCTTC	CSAWGNYGYTF
.	TRBV28	.	TRBJ1-2	TGTGCCAGCAAACAGGAATCAGCCAGAAGGTACTATGGCTACACCTTC	CASKQESARRYYGYTF
.	TRBV6-5	.	TRBJ2-7	TGTGCCAGCAGTTACTCGAAGGGACCAGCTATAGAGCAGTACTTC	CASSYSKGPAIEQYF
once	TRBV7-9	.	TRBJ2-2	TGTGCCAGCAGCCTCTGGGGGTCGAACACCGGGGAGCCGTTTTTT	CASSLWGSNTGEPFF
.	TRBV6-2/TRBV6-3	.	TRBJ2-1	TGTGCCAGCACCACCGGGGCCCACGCGCAGTTCTTC	CASTTGAHAQFF
.	TRBV6-2/TRBV6-3	.	TRBJ2-1	TGTGCCAACACCTCCAGGCGGCAGGACGAAGAGCAGTTCTTC	CANTSRRQDEEQFF